Each of the 22 T cell receptor beta chains below was sequenced from the same sample in a study of T cells in localized non-small cell lung cancer. This table comes from immunoSEQ multiplex PCR, and its TCRdb copy is limited to in-frame clones, with some not included. The sample lists roughly 71,000 clones; about nine tenths were seen once. The sample here was peripheral blood, taken before any cancer treatment. The source of these receptors is a male donor at least 60 years old with stage III squamous cell lung carcinoma.

V usage is TRBV5-1 and J usage is TRBJ1-2; maybe TRBD1 (5 bases). CDR3 size: 14 residues. V was clipped by 4 bases and J by 2 bases, with 12 bases between them. Germline CDR1 reads SGHRS; CDR2 reads YFSETQ. The CDR3 region is CASSKIDRNYGYTF. DNA of the CDR3: TGCGCCAGCAGCAAAATAGACAGAAACTATGGCTACACCTTC.

The chain has TRBV5-1 and TRBJ2-5; D call uncertain. The germline CDR1 and CDR2 sequences are SGHRS and YFSETQ. V lost 1 base to trimming and J lost 2 bases, with 9 bases between them. The CDR3 extends over 14 amino acids. The chain's CDR3 is CASSLLPGQETQYF. CDR3 coding DNA: TGCGCCAGCAGCTTGCTACCAGGACAAGAGACCCAGTACTTC. The full variable domain, in which reference TRBV5-1 and TRBJ2-5 provide the parts outside the CDR3, is KAGVTQTPRYLIKTRGQQVTLSCSPISGHRSVSWYQQTPGQGLQFLFEYFSETQRNKGNFPGRFSGRQFSNSRSEMNVSTLELGDSALYLCASSLLPGQETQYFGPGTRLLVL.

The chain links TRBV29-1 to TRBJ1-1; the D is unclear. V lost 8 bases and J 5 bases, leaving 12 bases between the germline ends. The germline V gene encodes CDR1 SQVTM and CDR2 ANQGSEA. CDR3 size: 11 residues. CDR3 protein: CSIIFRTEAFF. The CDR3 nucleotides read TGCAGCATTATATTCAGAACTGAAGCTTTCTTT.

The chain couples TRBV7-8 to TRBJ1-5; 9 nucleotides line up with TRBD1. With 2 bases clipped from V and 2 bases from J, the junction kept 1 base outside the gene matches. Germline assignment: CDR1 SGHVS and CDR2 FQNEAQ. The CDR3 is 15 amino acids. The CDR3 coding sequence is TGTGCCAGCAGCTTAAGGACAGGGGGCAATCAGCCCCAGCATTTT. It yields the protein CASSLRTGGNQPQHF.

The V and J genes are TRBV5-1 and TRBJ1-3, with D possibly being TRBD1 (6 bases). In germline, CDR1 is SGHRS, CDR2 YFSETQ. Trimming cost V 0 bases and J 1 base, with 11 bases left between them. The CDR3 has 16 amino acids. The CDR3 DNA follows: TGCGCCAGCAGCTTGGATCTGGGGGCTTCTGGAAACACCATATATTTT. Its translation is CASSLDLGASGNTIYF.

The chain joins TRBV5-1 to TRBJ2-5, with 9 bases that match TRBD1. Germline lookup yields CDR1 SGHRS and CDR2 YFSETQ. V lost 4 bases and J lost 11; bases outside the gene matches: 6. The CDR3 has 12 amino acids. Here the CDR3 DNA reads TGCGCCAGCAGCATGGGACAGGGTGCGCAGTACTTC. This codes for CASSMGQGAQYF.

This clone was counted once. This chain links TRBV19 with TRBJ1-5; 8 bases align to TRBD1. This CDR3 has 14 residues. Looked up from germline, CDR1 is LNHDA and CDR2 is SQIVND (reference sequence). J lost 6 bases, V lost 5 bases, and 6 bases had no gene match. The CDR3 DNA follows: TGTGCCAGTAGTCCCGGACAGGGAGCTCAGCCCCAGCATTTT. Its protein product is CASSPGQGAQPQHF.

The chain joins TRBV4-1 to TRBJ2-3; a possible D gene is TRBD1 (5 bases). V lost 4 bases and J 3 bases, leaving 11 bases between the germline ends. Per the germline V gene, CDR1 is MGHRA and CDR2 is YSYEKL. The CDR3 runs 14 residues. The CDR3 nucleotides read TGCGCCAGCAGCCTTTGGCAGGGAACAGATACGCAGTATTTT. Its translation is CASSLWQGTDTQYF.

This chain uses TRBV5-1 with TRBJ2-2, with 10 positions matching TRBD2. Trimming removed 6 bases from V and 2 bases from J; junction bases left unmatched: 4. Germline V gives CDR1 SGHRS, CDR2 YFSETQ. The CDR3 runs 15 residues. The CDR3 loop is CASTRLAGNTGELFF. In nucleotides, the CDR3 is TGCGCCAGCACCCGACTAGCGGGTAACACCGGGGAGCTGTTTTTT.

The rearrangement uses TRBV19 and TRBJ1-2; D unclear. This CDR3 has 15 amino acids. Germline V gives CDR1 LNHDA, CDR2 SQIVND (reference sequence). Trimming left V 1 base short and J 2 bases short, with 11 bases between. CDR3 DNA: TGTGCCAGTAGTATAGGGGAGGGAATGAACTATGGCTACACCTTC. It codes for CASSIGEGMNYGYTF.

In its sample, this clone ranks as medium-sized. The genes are TRBV23-1 and TRBJ2-7; D might be TRBD1 (5 bases). TRBV23-1 is an ORF, and what it does is uncertain. This CDR3 spans 13 amino acids. Trimming shortened V by 0 bases and J by 9 bases, and 12 bases separated the two germline ends. The chain's CDR3 is CASSQSGAFGQYV. As DNA, the CDR3 is TGCGCCAGCAGTCAATCAGGGGCCTTTGGGCAGTACGTC.

This rearrangement joins TRBV5-1 to TRBJ2-5; maybe TRBD2 (5 bases). CDR3 length: 14 residues. Trimming cost V 4 bases and J 4 bases, with 14 bases left between them. The germline V gene has CDR1 SGHRS and CDR2 YFSETQ. CDR3 residues: CASSPVSGRETQYF. In DNA form, the CDR3 reads TGCGCCAGCAGCCCCGTGTCGGGGAGAGAGACCCAGTACTTC.

This CDR3 is CASSLVRTENSPLHF. The DNA for the CDR3 is TGTGCCAGCAGCTTAGTGCGGACGGAGAATTCACCCCTCCACTTT. The rearrangement uses TRBV11-2 and TRBJ1-6; D is unclear. V dropped 1 base and J dropped 7 bases, with 11 bases sitting between them. Germline CDR1 is SGHAT and CDR2 is FQNNGV. The CDR3 loop spans 15 amino acids.

The chain employs TRBV10-1 and TRBJ2-3; 7 bases fit TRBD2. The length of the CDR3 is 12 residues. After removal of 6 bases from V and 10 bases from J, the junction contained 7 bases not matched to a gene. The V gene's germline CDR1 is WNHNN and CDR2 SYGVQD (reference sequence). The CDR3 here is CASSLRDYPQYF. In DNA form, the CDR3 reads TGCGCCAGCAGCCTCCGGGACTATCCGCAGTATTTT.

This chain uses TRBV28 with TRBJ2-4; 8 bases are a match to TRBD1. Trimming at V came to 6 bases and at J to 8 bases, leaving 6 bases not matched to a gene. The germline V gene encodes CDR1 MDHEN and CDR2 SYDVKM. The CDR3 is 13 amino acids. The chain's CDR3 is CASRGQGSHIQYF. In DNA, the CDR3 is TGTGCCAGCAGAGGACAGGGTAGCCACATTCAGTACTTC.

The V gene is TRBV10-3, the J gene TRBJ1-2; maybe TRBD1 (6 bases). The length of the CDR3 is 12 residues. V gave up 4 bases and J gave up 6 bases, with 9 bases separating them. Germline V gene sequence: CDR1 ENHRY, CDR2 SYGVKD. CDR3 nucleotides: TGTGCCATCAGTGTTGGGGGGCATGGCTACACCTTC. This codes for CAISVGGHGYTF.

In its sample, this clone was seen a few times. CDR3 sequence reads: CATTGVSNQPQHF. For the CDR3, the DNA is TGTGCCACCACGGGGGTTAGCAATCAGCCCCAGCATTTT. V is TRBV19 and J is TRBJ1-5; D is perhaps TRBD1 (5 bases). The germline CDR1 and CDR2 sequences are LNHDA and SQIVND (reference sequence). The V end lost 10 bases, the J end lost 0 bases, and 10 bases lay between the germline ends. This CDR3 is 13 amino acids long.

The rearrangement uses TRBV19 and TRBJ2-2; TRBD1 aligns across 10 bases. The junction had 6 bases not matched to a gene; V was cut back by 6 bases and J by 5 bases. The CDR3 loop spans 15 amino acids. CDR1 is LNHDA, CDR2 SQIVND, per germline (reference sequence). CDR3 residues: CASRTDRGRTGELFF. DNA for the CDR3: TGTGCCAGTAGGACCGACAGGGGGCGGACCGGGGAGCTGTTTTTT.

The CDR3 spells CASSLGQMNTEAFF. For the CDR3, the DNA is TGCGCCAGCAGCTTGGGACAGATGAACACTGAAGCTTTCTTT. The rearrangement links TRBV5-1 to TRBJ1-1; D perhaps matches TRBD1 (5 bases). The ends were cut back, 0 bases at V and 0 bases at J, with 6 bases in the middle. This CDR3 has 14 residues. The germline CDR1 and CDR2 sequences are SGHRS and YFSETQ.

This clone showed up just a few times. The gene calls are TRBV9 and TRBJ1-1; maybe TRBD1 (5 bases). CDR1 SGDLS and CDR2 YYNGEE come from the germline V gene. The ends were cut back, 0 bases at V and 1 base at J, with 10 bases in the middle. The CDR3 loop spans 15 amino acids. Here the CDR3 reads CASSVGGRKNTEAFF. The CDR3, as DNA: TGTGCCAGCAGCGTAGGGGGACGGAAGAACACTGAAGCTTTCTTT.

This chain connects TRBV2 to TRBJ1-1; 9 bases are shared with TRBD1. The CDR3 has 13 amino acids. V lost 6 bases to trimming and J lost 4 bases; unmatched junction nucleotides: 3. Germline V lookup: CDR1 SNHLY, CDR2 FYNNEI. The CDR3, as DNA: TGTGCCAGCAGCCGGACAGGGGTCACTGAAGCTTTCTTT. Encoded protein: CASSRTGVTEAFF.

The V gene is TRBV2, the J gene TRBJ1-2; a weak D match, TRBD1 (5 bases). Germline loops: CDR1 SNHLY, CDR2 FYNNEI. The V gene lost 6 bases and the J gene lost 2 bases, with 7 bases spanning the gap. The CDR3 has 12 residues. CDR3 in DNA: TGTGCCAGCAGCCGGGACAACTATGGCTACACCTTC. Encoded protein: CASSRDNYGYTF.